A single sample is the source of the 15 T cell receptor beta chains below, sequenced in a study of blood T cell repertoires in COVID-19. Profiling relied on immunoSEQ multiplex PCR, and the TCRdb table lists in-frame clones only, not all of them. The table has about 130,000 clones, around 83% seen once; the top ten hold over 15%. The sample taken for sequencing was peripheral blood. The source of these receptors is a woman aged 50 to 60 with acute or convalescent COVID-19.

CDR3 sequence: CASSETVNTEAFF. The CDR3 DNA reads TGTGCCAGTAGTGAGACAGTTAACACTGAAGCTTTCTTT. The gene calls are TRBV19 and TRBJ1-1, with a weak D call TRBD1 (5 bases). This CDR3 is 13 amino acids long. V dropped 5 bases and J dropped 2 bases, with 9 bases sitting between them. Germline V lookup: CDR1 LNHDA, CDR2 SQIVND (reference sequence).

The chain employs TRBV10-3 and TRBJ2-1, with 11 positions matching TRBD1. The CDR3 extends over 14 amino acids. Germline trimming cut 7 bases from V and 3 bases from J; bases unmatched to any gene: 2. Germline CDR1 ENHRY, CDR2 SYGVKD. CDR3 in amino acids: CAIKGQGDYNEQFF. In DNA, the CDR3 is TGTGCCATCAAGGGACAGGGGGACTACAATGAGCAGTTCTTC.

Comments on this clone: The identical CDR3 is also encoded by other nucleotide sequences in the sample. The chain links TRBV2 to TRBJ1-1; 8 bases are a match to TRBD1. This CDR3 is built from 14 residues. The junction had 8 bases not matched to a gene; V was cut back by 6 bases and J by 5 bases. Germline CDR1 reads SNHLY; CDR2 reads FYNNEI. CDR3 residues: CASSGRQGWTEAFF. CDR3 bases: TGTGCCAGCAGCGGCAGACAGGGGTGGACTGAAGCTTTCTTT.

This clone was found a few times. CDR3: CASNLGTAFNEKLFF. CDR3 coding DNA: TGTGCCAGTAATCTCGGGACAGCTTTTAATGAAAAACTGTTTTTT. J is TRBJ1-4 and V is TRBV19, with TRBD1 identical over 7 bases. Losses at the gene ends were 7 bases for V and 4 bases for J; bases not matched to a gene: 9. This CDR3 is built from 15 residues. From germline, CDR1 is LNHDA and CDR2 SQIVND (reference sequence).

The V call is TRBV21-1, the J call TRBJ2-5; TRBD1 is taken as the D call from the table, unchecked against the DNA. TRBV21-1 counts as a pseudogene. The CDR3 has 15 amino acids. CDR3 loop: CPGQGGGPNQETQYF. CDR3 coding DNA: TGTCCAGGACAGGGAGGGGGCCCCAACCAAGAGACCCAGTACTTC.

The chain uses TRBV2 and TRBJ2-7, with 7 bases identical to TRBD1. The CDR3 length is 14 residues. V was clipped by 8 bases and J by 1 base; unmatched bases: 8. The germline V gene has CDR1 SNHLY and CDR2 FYNNEI. This chain's CDR3 is CASGGLQGSYEQYF. CDR3 nucleotides: TGTGCCAGCGGGGGATTACAGGGGTCCTACGAGCAGTACTTC.

The chain joins TRBV3-1 (or the pseudogene TRBV3-2) to TRBJ2-7; 14 bases align to TRBD2. The CDR3 is 16 amino acids. The germline V gene has CDR1 LGHDT and CDR2 YNNKEL (reference sequence). V gave up 2 bases and J gave up 6 bases; unmatched junction bases: 6. The CDR3 bases are TGTGCCAGCAGCCAACTGACTAGCGGGGGGGGTCGCGAGCAGTACTTC. Translating it yields CASSQLTSGGGREQYF.

The rearrangement links TRBV13 to TRBJ2-2; D is possibly TRBD2 (6 bases). There are 13 residues in the CDR3. Germline V gives CDR1 PRHDT, CDR2 FYEKMQ (reference sequence). The V and J ends lost 10 bases and 5 bases respectively, with 14 bases between them. The CDR3 loop reads CATFYAGTGELFF. The CDR3 coding sequence is TGTGCCACCTTTTATGCGGGGACCGGGGAGCTGTTTTTT.

The chain carries TRBV4-1 and TRBJ1-4; D is ambiguous. CDR1 and CDR2 from the germline V gene are MGHRA and YSYEKL. The CDR3 sequence is 16 residues long. Trimming took off 0 bases at V and 0 bases at J, with 8 bases between the two ends. CDR3 sequence reads: CASSQDTVATNEKLFF. Here the CDR3 DNA reads TGCGCCAGCAGCCAAGATACGGTTGCAACTAATGAAAAACTGTTTTTT.

This clone has only a few counts. The chain carries TRBV6-2 or TRBV6-3 and TRBJ1-1; 9 nucleotides match TRBD1. Germline V gene sequence: CDR1 MNHEY, CDR2 SVGEGT. CDR3 length equals 14 residues. V lost 5 bases, J lost 1 base, and 2 bases stayed unmatched. The CDR3 spells CASSPDRGNTEAFF. The CDR3 DNA follows: TGTGCCAGCAGTCCGGACAGGGGGAACACTGAAGCTTTCTTT.

The chain combines TRBV4-1 with TRBJ1-3, with 7 bases that match TRBD1. Germline CDR1 reads MGHRA; CDR2 reads YSYEKL. Trimming at V came to 4 bases and at J to 0 bases, leaving 6 bases not matched to a gene. CDR3 length: 16 amino acids. CDR3 DNA sequence: TGCGCCAGCAGCCGATTACAGGGGTCCTCTGGAAACACCATATATTTT. This encodes CASSRLQGSSGNTIYF.

The chain has TRBV30 and TRBJ2-7; 13 bases fit TRBD2. In germline, CDR1 is GTSNPN, CDR2 SVGIG (reference sequence). V was pared by 1 base and J by 0 bases, with 15 bases of the junction left unmatched. This CDR3 has 20 residues. The CDR3 nucleotides are TGTGCCTGGAGTGCCGACAGGGTGACTAGCGGGGGGCTCCTCTCCTACGAGCAGTACTTC. This translates into CAWSADRVTSGGLLSYEQYF.

J is TRBJ2-7 and V is TRBV4-1; 9 bases fit TRBD2. The ends lost 0 bases at V and 1 base at J; junction bases unmatched: 13. The CDR3 covers 19 residues. Looked up from germline, CDR1 is MGHRA and CDR2 is YSYEKL. CDR3 amino acids: CASSQDSGTSNHLSYEQYF. CDR3 nucleotide sequence: TGCGCCAGCAGCCAAGACTCCGGGACTAGCAATCACCTATCCTACGAGCAGTACTTC.

V and J are TRBV3-1 (or the pseudogene TRBV3-2) and TRBJ2-2; D unresolved. The CDR3 covers 14 residues. CDR1 LGHDT and CDR2 YNNKEL come from the germline V gene (reference sequence). Between the trimmed V and J ends, which lost 2 bases and 1 base, there was a span of 5 bases. The CDR3 reads CASSQSLNTGELFF. For the CDR3, the DNA is TGTGCCAGCAGCCAATCTCTGAACACCGGGGAGCTGTTTTTT.

The rearrangement uses TRBV10-3 and TRBJ2-7; no definite D call. From germline, CDR1 is ENHRY and CDR2 SYGVKD. This CDR3 comprises 15 residues. Trimming cost V 10 bases and J 1 base, with 20 bases left between them. The CDR3 sequence: CATPRGSKSSYEQYF. As DNA, the CDR3 is TGTGCCACTCCGCGAGGCAGCAAGAGTTCCTACGAGCAGTACTTC.